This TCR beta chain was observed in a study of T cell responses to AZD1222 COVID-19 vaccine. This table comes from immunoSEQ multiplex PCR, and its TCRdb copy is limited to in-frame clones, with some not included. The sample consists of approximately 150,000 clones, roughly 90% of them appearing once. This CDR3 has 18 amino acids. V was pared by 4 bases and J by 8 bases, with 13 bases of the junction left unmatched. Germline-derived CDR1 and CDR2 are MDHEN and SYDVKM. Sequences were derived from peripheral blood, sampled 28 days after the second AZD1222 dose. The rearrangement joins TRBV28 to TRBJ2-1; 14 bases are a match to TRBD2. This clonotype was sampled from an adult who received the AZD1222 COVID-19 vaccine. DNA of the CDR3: TGTGCCAGCAGTTCGCCCTCCGGGACTAGCGGGAGTTTGGATGAGCAGTTCTTC. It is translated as CASSSPSGTSGSLDEQFF.